This is a list of T cell receptor beta chains from one sample in a study of shared clonotypes between healthy human individuals. Libraries were prepared by immunoSEQ multiplex PCR; TCRdb keeps only in-frame clonotypes and omits some of them. The top ten hold around 1.7% of the sample, which has around 2.1 million clones, just over 90% seen once. Sequenced: naive CD8+ T cells from PBMCs. Receptors were obtained from a man younger than 30 in good health. Some clones in this sample may be carry-over from other donors' samples. Each CDR3 is given with its conserved first and last residue. Fields, in order: J gene, V gene, CDR3 length, clone size, D gene, CDR3 protein, CDR3 DNA. A D gene is named only where the DNA matches it firmly. Size is stated for part of the rows, as once, few or many counts, or as a class when the clone is expanded.

TRBJ2-5 | TRBV4-1 | 14 | NA | NA | CASSQLAEQETQYF | TGCGCCAGCAGCCAGTTAGCCGAACAAGAGACCCAGTACTTC
TRBJ2-7 | TRBV5-4 | 15 | NA | NA | CASSSGQTASYEQYF | TGTGCCAGCAGCTCCGGACAGACAGCGTCCTACGAGCAGTACTTC
TRBJ2-7 | TRBV7-9 | 15 | NA | TRBD2 | CASSLGLAGEGEQYF | TGTGCCAGCAGCCTTGGGTTAGCGGGAGAGGGGGAGCAGTACTTC
TRBJ2-3 | TRBV6-1 | 12 | once | NA | CASSGGSDTQYF | TGTGCCAGCAGTGGGGGATCAGATACGCAGTATTTT
TRBJ2-7 | TRBV10-3 | 13 | NA | NA | CAISESTTYEQYF | TGTGCCATCAGTGAGTCAACGACCTACGAGCAGTACTTC
TRBJ1-3 | TRBV4-1 | 16 | NA | TRBD1 | CASSLGTGGSGNTIYF | TGCGCCAGCAGCCTGGGGACAGGGGGCTCAGGAAACACCATATATTTT
TRBJ1-4 | TRBV7-2 | 15 | NA | NA | CASSLVWGAAEKLFF | TGTGCCAGCAGCTTAGTATGGGGGGCGGCTGAAAAACTGTTTTTT
TRBJ2-7 | TRBV28 | 16 | NA | NA | CASSYTPTYPLNEQYF | TGTGCCAGCAGTTATACCCCGACTTATCCTCTGAACGAGCAGTACTTC
TRBJ2-1 | TRBV5-3 | 17 | NA | TRBD2 | CARSLSGTSGFYNEQFF | TGTGCCAGAAGCCTATCCGGGACTAGCGGGTTCTACAATGAGCAGTTCTTC
TRBJ2-7 | TRBV4-3 | 16 | NA | TRBD2 | CASSQDVAGAPYEQYF | TGCGCCAGCAGCCAAGATGTAGCGGGAGCCCCCTACGAGCAGTACTTC
TRBJ2-7 | TRBV27 | 16 | once | TRBD1 | CASSSLGQGGPYEQYF | TGTGCCAGCAGTTCCCTCGGACAGGGGGGTCCCTACGAGCAGTACTTC
TRBJ1-2 | TRBV7-9 | 16 | NA | NA | CASSPSGQRANYGYTF | TGTGCCAGCAGCCCTTCAGGACAACGAGCTAACTATGGCTACACCTTC
TRBJ2-7 | TRBV14 | 11 | NA | NA | CASSQAYEQYF | TGTGCCAGCAGCCAAGCATACGAGCAGTACTTC
TRBJ2-1 | TRBV4-1 | 15 | NA | TRBD2 | CASRTIAGGYNEQFF | TGCGCCAGCAGAACGATAGCGGGAGGTTACAATGAGCAGTTCTTC
TRBJ1-1 | TRBV9 | 15 | NA | NA | CASTAHDLKNTEAFF | TGTGCCAGCACCGCCCACGACCTCAAGAACACTGAAGCTTTCTTT
TRBJ2-1 | TRBV4-1 | 16 | NA | NA | CASSQDHSGLYNEQFF | TGCGCCAGCAGCCAAGATCATAGCGGACTCTACAATGAGCAGTTCTTC
TRBJ2-1 | TRBV11-2 | 17 | NA | TRBD2 | CASSPNRLAGGQDEQFF | TGTGCCAGCAGCCCAAACCGACTAGCGGGAGGGCAGGATGAGCAGTTCTTC
TRBJ1-2 | TRBV9 | 13 | NA | NA | CASSEGGVYGYTF | TGTGCCAGCAGCGAAGGGGGGGTCTATGGCTACACCTTC
TRBJ2-1 | TRBV5-6 | 13 | NA | NA | CASSGGGGGEQFF | TGTGCCAGCAGCGGAGGAGGAGGTGGTGAGCAGTTCTTC
TRBJ2-1 | TRBV27 | 17 | NA | NA | CASSLLPGLSSYNEQFF | TGTGCCAGCAGTTTATTGCCAGGCCTGAGCTCCTACAATGAGCAGTTCTTC
TRBJ2-7 | TRBV28 | 20 | NA | TRBD2 | CASSLPRLAGGGQPVGEQYF | TGTGCCAGCAGTTTACCTCGACTAGCGGGAGGGGGCCAACCGGTGGGCGAGCAGTACTTC
TRBJ1-1 | TRBV6-6 | 14 | NA | TRBD1 | CASTRDRVGTEAFF | TGTGCCAGTACCCGGGACAGGGTTGGAACTGAAGCTTTCTTT
TRBJ2-4 | TRBV7-9 | 15 | once | NA | CASSLPLLAKNIQYF | TGTGCCAGCAGCTTACCCCTACTAGCCAAAAACATTCAGTACTTC
TRBJ1-5 | TRBV28 | 14 | few | NA | CASTGEANNQPQHF | TGTGCCAGTACCGGTGAAGCAAACAATCAGCCCCAGCATTTT
TRBJ1-1 | TRBV20-1 | 11 | once | NA | CSARDLGEAFF | TGCAGTGCTAGAGATCTGGGGGAGGCTTTCTTT
TRBJ2-7 | TRBV4-3 | 16 | NA | TRBD2 | CASSQGLAGGPIEQYF | TGCGCCAGCAGCCAGGGACTAGCGGGAGGGCCGATCGAGCAGTACTTC
TRBJ2-7 | TRBV9 | 17 | NA | NA | CASSSQTYPGAPYEQYF | TGTGCCAGCAGCTCCCAGACCTACCCGGGAGCCCCCTACGAGCAGTACTTC
TRBJ1-1 | TRBV19 | 13 | NA | NA | CASSIVGMGEAFF | TGTGCCAGTAGTATAGTTGGAATGGGTGAAGCTTTCTTT